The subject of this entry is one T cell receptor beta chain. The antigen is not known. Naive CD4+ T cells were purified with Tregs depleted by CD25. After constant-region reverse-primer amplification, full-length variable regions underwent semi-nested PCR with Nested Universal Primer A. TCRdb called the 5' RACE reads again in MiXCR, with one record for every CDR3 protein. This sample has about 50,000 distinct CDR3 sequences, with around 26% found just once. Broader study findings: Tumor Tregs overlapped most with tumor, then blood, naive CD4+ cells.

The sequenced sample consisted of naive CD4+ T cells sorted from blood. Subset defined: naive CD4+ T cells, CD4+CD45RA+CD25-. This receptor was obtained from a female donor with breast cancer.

CDR3 coding DNA: TGCAGCCATCAAGGGCCGGGTGAGCAGTTCTTC. This codes for CSHQGPGEQFF. This sequence joins TRBV29-1 and TRBJ2-1; D not certain. V lost 8 bases to trimming and J lost 9 bases, with 14 bases between them. This CDR3 spans 11 amino acids. CDR1 SQVTM and CDR2 ANQGSEA come from the germline V gene.